This T cell receptor beta chain was captured by sequencing in a study of CD8 T cells in Susac syndrome. The authors reverse transcribed about 0.5 to 1 ug RNA with random hexamers. Using its own MiXCR run on the immunoSEQ multiplex PCR reads, TCRdb lists one record per CDR3 protein. The sample shows around 300,000 distinct CDR3 sequences, around nine tenths of them seen only once. Germline CDR1 LNHDA, CDR2 SQIVND (reference sequence). V gave up 6 bases and J gave up 6 bases, with 17 bases separating them. This CDR3 is built from 15 residues. Sequencing of TCR beta covered CD8+ and CD4+ T cells obtained from blood.

This receptor was obtained from a human donor with multiple sclerosis. Sequencing used CD8+ T cells from PBMCs. This sequence joins TRBV19 and TRBJ2-2, with D possibly matching TRBD1 (6 bases). CDR3 coding DNA: TGTGCCAGTAGATCCCAGGGGCGTTCGGCCGGGGAGCTGTTTTTT. Amino acids: CASRSQGRSAGELFF.